This TCR beta chain was profiled in a study of T-cell memory formation after mild COVID-19. Study-wide results and caveats: The CD4+ clones that contracted clustered mainly within CM and EM, and the CD8+ clones concentrated in EMRA. A second wave expanding day 15 to 37 was CD4+-biased; contracting clones were balanced.

Employing constant-segment primers, 5'RACE generated TCR alpha and TCR beta cDNA libraries bearing sample barcodes and UMIs. TCRdb processed the 5' RACE reads anew with MiXCR; each CDR3 protein has one entry. The sample holds about 340,000 distinct CDR3 sequences, about 20% seen once. Turning to this clonotype: Its specificity is unknown.

Per the germline V gene, CDR1 is SGHTA and CDR2 is FQGNSA. The CDR3 is made up of 15 amino acids. V was clipped by 5 bases and J by 4 bases; unmatched bases: 6. The V and J genes are TRBV7-2 and TRBJ2-7; 12 bases are a match to TRBD2. The sequenced sample was PBMCs or a T cell subset sorted from them (not recorded which). The origin of this receptor is a man younger than 35 who had mild COVID-19 (a few samples of this study predate the infection). Cell type and time point are not known. The CDR3 DNA follows: TGTGCCAGCAGCCAGACTAGCGGGGGACCTTACGAGCAGTACTTC. This codes for CASSQTSGGPYEQYF.